Included here is one T cell receptor beta chain sequence, with context. The record originates from a study of cytomegalovirus exposure and HLA in healthy donors. Primers included in the PCR were 60 Vbeta and 13 Jbeta primers. Some clones are missing from TCRdb's copy, which holds only in-frame ones; the method was immunoSEQ multiplex PCR. Among 150,000 to 200,000 clones listed, 75% to 90% were seen once. Sequenced material: PBMCs. The source is a girl aged 10 to 17 in good health and CMV-seropositive.

DNA for the CDR3: TGTGCCACCAGCACCGTAGCGGGCTATTCCTACGAGCAGTACTTC. It translates to CATSTVAGYSYEQYF. This chain joins TRBV15 and TRBJ2-7; the match to TRBD2 covers 7 bases. Unmatched junction bases numbered 7, after V lost 4 bases and J lost 1 base. The V gene's germline CDR1 is LNHNV and CDR2 YYDKDF (reference sequence). The CDR3 runs to 15 residues.